The rows below give T cell receptor beta chains drawn from one sample of a study of TIL therapy for anti-PD-1-resistant metastatic lung cancer. Clones were read by immunoSEQ multiplex PCR, and TCRdb kept only the in-frame ones, dropping some. The table records more than 5,000 clones, 60% to 80% of them present only once. Sequences were derived from tumor tissue, sampled at baseline. Receptor source: a person between 25 and 79 years old with non-small cell lung cancer. Both conserved end residues are part of each CDR3. The order of the fields is J gene, D gene, V gene, clone size, CDR3 protein, CDR3 DNA. The D gene is left open where the match is weak. Expanded clones get a size class; other rows say once, few or many, or leave the size out.

TRBJ2-3	.	TRBV28	.	CASSSPGVIDTQYF	TGTGCCAGCAGTTCGCCGGGAGTGATAGATACGCAGTATTTT
TRBJ2-2	.	TRBV19	.	CASSIGSRATGELFF	TGTGCCAGTAGTATAGGGTCGAGGGCCACCGGGGAGCTGTTTTTT
TRBJ2-3	.	TRBV11-2	.	CASSPKQGGPTDTQYF	TGTGCCAGCAGCCCAAAACAGGGGGGGCCCACAGATACGCAGTATTTT
TRBJ2-3	TRBD1	TRBV15	.	CATSRGTGGADTQYF	TGTGCCACCAGCAGAGGGACAGGGGGCGCAGATACGCAGTATTTT
TRBJ1-1	.	TRBV5-6	.	CASSLGRVTEAFF	TGTGCCAGCAGCTTGGGCAGGGTCACTGAAGCTTTCTTT
TRBJ2-1	.	TRBV7-2	.	CASSPVRGPNNEQFF	TGTGCCAGCAGCCCCGTAAGGGGCCCAAACAATGAGCAGTTCTTC
TRBJ2-3	TRBD2	TRBV9	.	CASTLGLAGVTQYF	TGTGCCAGCACCCTGGGACTAGCGGGAGTTACGCAGTATTTT
TRBJ1-5	.	TRBV29-1	.	CSVAGQNSNQPQHF	TGCAGCGTAGCGGGACAAAATAGCAATCAGCCCCAGCATTTT
TRBJ2-7	.	TRBV14	.	CASSQDPLASYEQYF	TGTGCCAGCAGCCAAGATCCCCTAGCCTCCTACGAGCAGTACTTC
TRBJ2-2	TRBD2	TRBV10-3	medium-sized	CAISESRLAGSGELFF	TGTGCCATCAGTGAGTCGAGGCTAGCGGGATCCGGGGAGCTGTTTTTT
TRBJ2-7	TRBD1	TRBV24-1	few	CATSDAGTVIRQYF	TGTGCCACCAGTGATGCCGGGACAGTAATTCGGCAGTACTTC
TRBJ2-2	.	TRBV7-9	.	CASSLPSTRSGTGELFF	TGTGCCAGCAGCCTACCGTCGACTAGATCAGGCACCGGGGAGCTGTTTTTT
TRBJ2-2	.	TRBV28	.	CASSPGTTHTGELFF	TGTGCCAGCAGTCCCGGGACAACTCACACCGGGGAGCTGTTTTTT
TRBJ1-3	TRBD1	TRBV29-1	.	CSALKWDSAWGHTIYF	TGCAGCGCCCTAAAGTGGGACAGCGCCTGGGGTCACACCATATATTTT
TRBJ1-5	.	TRBV13	.	CASSFGQNNQPQHF	TGTGCCAGCAGCTTCGGACAGAACAATCAGCCCCAGCATTTT
TRBJ2-7	.	TRBV20-1	.	CSAGSYYEQYF	TGCAGTGCTGGGAGCTACTACGAGCAGTACTTC
TRBJ2-1	.	TRBV2	.	CASSWSYNEQFF	TGTGCCAGCAGCTGGAGCTACAATGAGCAGTTCTTC
TRBJ1-6	.	TRBV28	once	CASSMQGVLNSPLHF	TGTGCCAGCAGCATGCAGGGAGTCTTAAATTCACCCCTCCACTTT
TRBJ2-7	.	TRBV6-6	.	CASSRGYSGTLGYEQYF	TGTGCCAGCAGTCGAGGTTATTCCGGGACGTTGGGCTACGAGCAGTACTTC
TRBJ2-2	.	TRBV5-1	.	CASSLDNSPGELFF	TGCGCCAGCAGCTTGGACAACAGCCCCGGGGAGCTGTTTTTT
TRBJ2-5	TRBD2	TRBV19	.	CASSIRGGQETQYF	TGTGCCAGTAGTATTCGGGGGGGCCAAGAGACCCAGTACTTC
TRBJ1-1	.	TRBV10-2	.	CASSPSNVEAFF	TGCGCCAGCAGCCCCTCGAATGTTGAAGCTTTCTTT
TRBJ2-1	.	TRBV7-6	.	CASSLGSGISYNEQFF	TGTGCCAGCAGCTTAGGGTCAGGGATCTCCTACAATGAGCAGTTCTTC
TRBJ2-3	.	TRBV29-1	once	CSVGRDDTQYF	TGCAGCGTCGGCCGGGACGATACGCAGTATTTT
TRBJ2-7	.	TRBV28	.	CASSPDGARYEQYF	TGTGCCAGCAGCCCCGACGGGGCGCGGTACGAGCAGTACTTC
TRBJ2-5	.	TRBV5-4	.	CASSLSRGQETQYF	TGTGCCAGCAGCTTGAGTCGGGGGCAAGAGACCCAGTACTTC
TRBJ1-2	TRBD1	TRBV7-2	.	CASSLSSGTGGDRSGYTF	TGTGCCAGCAGCTTATCCTCCGGGACAGGGGGCGACAGAAGTGGCTACACCTTC